What follows are 13 T cell receptor beta chains derived from one specimen sequenced in a study of shared clonotypes between healthy human individuals. Assay used: immunoSEQ multiplex PCR; TCRdb lists only in-frame clones, some missing. The profile shows a few million clones, approximately 96% of them singletons. The specimen sequenced was naive CD4+ T cells sorted from blood. Subset denoted: CD45RA+ positively selected. The source is a man aged 18-30 years in good health.

V is TRBV19 and J is TRBJ2-7; TRBD2 might be the D (6 bases). The CDR3 consists of 12 residues. Germline CDR1 reads LNHDA; CDR2 reads SQIVND (reference sequence). The ends were cut back, 5 bases at V and 6 bases at J, with 11 bases in the middle. As DNA, the CDR3 is TGTGCCAGTAGTTCCCCCGGGGGCGAGCAGTACTTC. Translated, it gives CASSSPGGEQYF.

The rearrangement uses TRBV2 and TRBJ1-1, with 7 bases fitting TRBD1. Trimming at V came to 10 bases and at J to 4 bases, leaving 3 bases not matched to a gene. Looked up from germline, CDR1 is SNHLY and CDR2 is FYNNEI. This CDR3 has 11 residues. In nucleotides, the CDR3 is TGTGCCACCAGGGGGGGCACTGAAGCTTTCTTT. Translation gives CATRGGTEAFF.

As regards this clone: Other DNA sequences from this sample encode an identical CDR3 as well. V gene TRBV6-1 combines with J gene TRBJ1-6, with D maybe TRBD1 (5 bases). CDR1 MNHNS and CDR2 SASEGT come from the germline V gene. The V end lost 0 bases, the J end lost 9 bases, and 6 bases lay between the germline ends. The CDR3 totals 13 residues. The CDR3 here is CASSEARGSPLHF. The CDR3 region has the DNA TGTGCCAGCAGTGAAGCGAGGGGTTCACCCCTCCACTTT.

V usage is TRBV18 and J usage is TRBJ2-4; perhaps TRBD1 as D (5 bases). Germline CDR1 and CDR2: KGHSH and LQKENI. Trimming cost V 5 bases and J 2 bases, with 7 bases left between them. The CDR3 consists of 13 residues. CDR3 sequence: CASSVDTKNIQYF. The CDR3 DNA reads as TGTGCCAGCTCAGTGGACACCAAAAACATTCAGTACTTC.

J is TRBJ1-1 and V is TRBV9; TRBD1 matches 7 bases. CDR1 is SGDLS and CDR2 is YYNGEE in the germline V gene. With V trimmed by 5 bases and J by 1 base, 5 bases remained unmatched. The CDR3 runs 14 residues. The DNA of the CDR3 is TGTGCCAGCAGAGCGGGACAGCAGAACACTGAAGCTTTCTTT. Translation gives CASRAGQQNTEAFF.

The chain combines TRBV15 with TRBJ2-7; 8 bases are a match to TRBD2. Unmatched junction bases numbered 6, after V lost 1 base and J lost 4 bases. This CDR3 is built from 15 residues. Germline V CDR1 and CDR2: LNHNV, YYDKDF (reference sequence). CDR3 nucleotides: TGTGCCACCAGCAGAGTCCTAGCGGGTACTTACGAGCAGTACTTC. This sequence encodes CATSRVLAGTYEQYF.

About this clone: The same CDR3 also results from other DNA sequences found in this sample. The CDR3 bases are TGTGCCAGCTCACAACTCCAAGAGACCCAGTACTTC. Protein product: CASSQLQETQYF. The chain joins TRBV18 to TRBJ2-5, with unresolved D. Germline assignment: CDR1 KGHSH and CDR2 LQKENI. V shed 4 bases and J shed 1 base, with 4 bases lying between them. The CDR3 is 12 residues long.

The rearrangement uses TRBV6-4 and TRBJ2-6, with a weak D call TRBD1 (5 bases). CDR3 length: 14 residues. Trimming removed 5 bases from V and 4 bases from J, with 9 bases in between. The germline V gene encodes CDR1 MRHNA and CDR2 SNTAGT. CDR3 nucleotides: TGTGCCAGCAGTCCACAGGACGGGGCCAACGTCCTGACTTTC. It specifies CASSPQDGANVLTF.

The rearrangement uses TRBV14 and TRBJ2-7, with 8 bases fitting TRBD1. The CDR3 totals 17 residues. The germline gives CDR1 SGHDN, CDR2 FVKESK. The trim removed 0 bases at V and 4 bases at J, leaving 11 bases unmatched. For the CDR3, the DNA is TGTGCCAGCAGCCAAGATAGGGCCAGGACAGGGAGATACGAGCAGTACTTC. Its translation: CASSQDRARTGRYEQYF.

The chain recombines TRBV6-6 with TRBJ2-2, with D maybe TRBD1 (6 bases). Germline CDR1 is MNHNY and CDR2 is SVGAGI (reference sequence). V lost 2 bases to trimming and J lost 3 bases, with 13 bases between them. This CDR3 contains 16 residues. The CDR3 is CASSYVDRHYTGELFF. CDR3 DNA: TGTGCCAGCAGTTACGTTGACAGGCACTACACCGGGGAGCTGTTTTTT.

The chain carries TRBV30 and TRBJ2-5; 7 nucleotides agree with TRBD1. Germline V gene lookup returns CDR1 GTSNPN and CDR2 SVGIG (reference sequence). The junction had 11 bases not matched to a gene; V was cut back by 8 bases and J by 5 bases. The CDR3 runs 13 residues. The CDR3 reads CAQTSGGGETQYF. CDR3 sequence (DNA): TGTGCCCAAACTTCAGGGGGTGGCGAGACCCAGTACTTC. Full variable domain (rest looked up from reference TRBV30 and TRBJ2-5): SQTIHQWPATLVQPVGSPLSLECTVEGTSNPNLYWYRQAAGRGLQLLFYSVGIGQISSEVPQNLSASRPQDRQFILSSKKLLLSDSGFYLCAQTSGGGETQYFGPGTRLLVL.

This clone was recorded once. Different DNA sequences within this sample yield the same CDR3. V usage is TRBV5-4 and J usage is TRBJ2-7; D is perhaps TRBD2 (5 bases). The CDR3 length is 12 residues. Germline V CDR1 and CDR2: SGHNT, YYREEE (reference sequence). Trimming took off 4 bases at V and 1 base at J, with 6 bases between the two ends. The CDR3 DNA is TGTGCCAGCAGCCGGGATTCCTACGAGCAGTACTTC. This codes for CASSRDSYEQYF.

The rearrangement uses TRBV5-1 and TRBJ2-2, with TRBD2 matching 7 bases. There are 16 residues in the CDR3. V was clipped by 4 bases and J by 1 base; unmatched bases: 7. Germline V gives CDR1 SGHRS, CDR2 YFSETQ. The CDR3, as DNA: TGCGCCAGCAGCGCGCGACTAGCAGAGAACACCGGGGAGCTGTTTTTT. Its protein product is CASSARLAENTGELFF.